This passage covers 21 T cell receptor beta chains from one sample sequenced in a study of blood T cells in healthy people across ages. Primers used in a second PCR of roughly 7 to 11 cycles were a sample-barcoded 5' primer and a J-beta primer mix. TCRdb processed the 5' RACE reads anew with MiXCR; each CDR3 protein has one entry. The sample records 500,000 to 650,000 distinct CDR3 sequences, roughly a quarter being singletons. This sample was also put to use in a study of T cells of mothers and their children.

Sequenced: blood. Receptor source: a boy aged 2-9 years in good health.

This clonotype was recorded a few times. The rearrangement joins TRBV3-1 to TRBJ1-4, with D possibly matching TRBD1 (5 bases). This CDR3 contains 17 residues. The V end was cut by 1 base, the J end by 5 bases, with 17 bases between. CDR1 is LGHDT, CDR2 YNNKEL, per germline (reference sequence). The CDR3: CASSQAPVGPSNEKLFF. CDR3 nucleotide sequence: TGTGCCAGCAGCCAAGCCCCCGTGGGGCCCTCAAATGAAAAACTGTTTTTT. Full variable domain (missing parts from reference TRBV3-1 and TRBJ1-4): DTAVSQTPKYLVTQMGNDKSIKCEQNLGHDTMYWYKQDSKKFLKIMFSYNNKELIINETVPNRFSPKSPDKAHLNLHINSLELGDSAVYFCASSQAPVGPSNEKLFFGSGTQLSVL.

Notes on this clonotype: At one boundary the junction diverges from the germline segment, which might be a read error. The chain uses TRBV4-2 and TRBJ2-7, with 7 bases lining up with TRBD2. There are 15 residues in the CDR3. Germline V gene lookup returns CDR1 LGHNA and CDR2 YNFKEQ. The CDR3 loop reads CASSQDGGDQREQCF. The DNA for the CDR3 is TGTGCCAGCAGCCAAGATGGGGGGGATCAGCGCGAGCAGTGCTTC.

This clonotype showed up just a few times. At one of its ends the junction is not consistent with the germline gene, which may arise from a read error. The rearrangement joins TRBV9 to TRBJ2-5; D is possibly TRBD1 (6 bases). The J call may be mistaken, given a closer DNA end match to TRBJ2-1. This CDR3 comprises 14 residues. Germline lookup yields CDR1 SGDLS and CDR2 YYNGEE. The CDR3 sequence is CASSVGGSTNEQFF. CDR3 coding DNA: TGTGCCAGTAGCGTAGGGGGTAGTACCAATGAGCAGTTCTTC.

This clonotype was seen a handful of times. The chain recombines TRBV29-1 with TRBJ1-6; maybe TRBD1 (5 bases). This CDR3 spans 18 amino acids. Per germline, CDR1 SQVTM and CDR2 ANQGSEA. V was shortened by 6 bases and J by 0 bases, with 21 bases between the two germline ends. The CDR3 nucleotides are TGCAGCGTCGTATTAAACCGGGACGCGAGCTCCTATAATTCACCCCTCCACTTT. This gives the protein CSVVLNRDASSYNSPLHF.

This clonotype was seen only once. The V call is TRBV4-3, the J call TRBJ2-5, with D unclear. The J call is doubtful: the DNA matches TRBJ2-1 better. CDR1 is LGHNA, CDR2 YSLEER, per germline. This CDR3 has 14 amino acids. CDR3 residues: CASSHGPASNEQFF. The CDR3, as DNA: TGCGCCAGCAGCCACGGCCCCGCGAGCAATGAGCAGTTCTTC.

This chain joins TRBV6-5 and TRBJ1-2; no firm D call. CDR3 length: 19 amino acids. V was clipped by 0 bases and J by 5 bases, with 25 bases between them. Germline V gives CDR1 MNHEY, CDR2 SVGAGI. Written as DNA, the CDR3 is TGTGCCAGCAGTTACTCCCCCCCCGGTCTGGGAAGGTCGAGGTATGGCTACACCTTC. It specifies CASSYSPPGLGRSRYGYTF.

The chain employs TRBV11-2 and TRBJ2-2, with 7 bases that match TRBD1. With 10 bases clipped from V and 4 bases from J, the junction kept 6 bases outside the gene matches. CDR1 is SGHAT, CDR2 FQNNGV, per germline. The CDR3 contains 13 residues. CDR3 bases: TGTGCCACTGCAGGGGGAGTCACCGGGGAGCTGTTTTTT. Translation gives CATAGGVTGELFF.

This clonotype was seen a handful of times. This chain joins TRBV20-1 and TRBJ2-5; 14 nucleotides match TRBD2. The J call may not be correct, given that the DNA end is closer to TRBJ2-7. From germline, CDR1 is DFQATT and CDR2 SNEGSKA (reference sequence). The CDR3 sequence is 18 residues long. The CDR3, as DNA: TGCAGTGCTAGAGTGGCGCGGACTAGCGGGGGGCGGGTATACGAGCAGTACTTC. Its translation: CSARVARTSGGRVYEQYF.

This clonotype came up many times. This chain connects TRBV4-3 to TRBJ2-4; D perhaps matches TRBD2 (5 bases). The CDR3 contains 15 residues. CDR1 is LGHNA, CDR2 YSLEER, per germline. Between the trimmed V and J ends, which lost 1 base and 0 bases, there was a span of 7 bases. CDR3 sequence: CASSQVAGAKNIQYF. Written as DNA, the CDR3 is TGCGCCAGCAGCCAAGTCGCGGGAGCCAAAAACATTCAGTACTTC.

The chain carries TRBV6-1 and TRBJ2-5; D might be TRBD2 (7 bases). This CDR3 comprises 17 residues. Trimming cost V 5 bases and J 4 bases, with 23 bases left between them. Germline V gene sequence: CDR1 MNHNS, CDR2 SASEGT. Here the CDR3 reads CASSRGLAVKGGETQYF. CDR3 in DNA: TGTGCCAGCAGTCGTGGGCTAGCGGTTAAGGGGGGAGAGACCCAGTACTTC.

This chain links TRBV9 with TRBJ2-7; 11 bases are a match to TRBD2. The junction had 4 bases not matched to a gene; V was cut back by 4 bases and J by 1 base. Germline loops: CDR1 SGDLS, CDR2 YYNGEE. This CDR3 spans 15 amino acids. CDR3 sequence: CASSSGLADSYEQYF. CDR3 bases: TGTGCCAGCAGCTCGGGACTAGCGGATTCCTACGAGCAGTACTTC.

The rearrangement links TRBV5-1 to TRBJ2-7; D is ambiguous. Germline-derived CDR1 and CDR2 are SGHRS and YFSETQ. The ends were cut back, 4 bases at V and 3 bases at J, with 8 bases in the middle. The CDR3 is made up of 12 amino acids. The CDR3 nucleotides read TGCGCCAGCAGCGCACTGGGCTACGAGCAGTACTTC. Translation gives CASSALGYEQYF. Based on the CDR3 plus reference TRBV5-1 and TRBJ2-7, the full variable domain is KAGVTQTPRYLIKTRGQQVTLSCSPISGHRSVSWYQQTPGQGLQFLFEYFSETQRNKGNFPGRFSGRQFSNSRSEMNVSTLELGDSALYLCASSALGYEQYFGPGTRLTVT.

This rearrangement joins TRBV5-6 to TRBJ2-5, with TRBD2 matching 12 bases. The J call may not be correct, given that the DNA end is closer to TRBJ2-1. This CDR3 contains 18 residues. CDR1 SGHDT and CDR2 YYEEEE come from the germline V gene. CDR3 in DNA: TGTGCCAGCAGCAAAGGGACTAGCGGGTCGTGGAGGGACAATGAGCAGTTCTTC. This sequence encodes CASSKGTSGSWRDNEQFF.

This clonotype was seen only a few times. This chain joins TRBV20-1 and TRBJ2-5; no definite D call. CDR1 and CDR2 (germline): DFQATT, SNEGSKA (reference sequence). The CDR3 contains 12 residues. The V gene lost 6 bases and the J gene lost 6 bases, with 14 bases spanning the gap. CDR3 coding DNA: TGCAGTGCCGATGACGGGCTACAGACCCAGTACTTC. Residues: CSADDGLQTQYF.

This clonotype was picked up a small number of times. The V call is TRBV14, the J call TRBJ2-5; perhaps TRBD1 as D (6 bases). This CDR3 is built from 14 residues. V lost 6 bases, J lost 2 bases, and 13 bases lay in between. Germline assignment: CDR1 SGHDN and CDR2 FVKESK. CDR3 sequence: CASSLDRLQETQYF. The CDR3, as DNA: TGTGCCAGCAGTCTCGACAGGCTACAAGAGACCCAGTACTTC.

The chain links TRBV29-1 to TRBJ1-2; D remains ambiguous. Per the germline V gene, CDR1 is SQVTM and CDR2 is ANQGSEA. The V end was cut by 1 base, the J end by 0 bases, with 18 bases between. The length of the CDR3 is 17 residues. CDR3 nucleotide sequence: TGCAGCGTTGAAGGGACGGTCGGCAGGTTAGCTAACTATGGCTACACCTTC. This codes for CSVEGTVGRLANYGYTF.

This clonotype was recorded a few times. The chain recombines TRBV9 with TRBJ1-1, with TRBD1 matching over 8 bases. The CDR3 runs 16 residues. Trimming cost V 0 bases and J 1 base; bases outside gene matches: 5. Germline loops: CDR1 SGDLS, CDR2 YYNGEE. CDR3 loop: CASSVGVGQGNTEAFF. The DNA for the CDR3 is TGTGCCAGCAGCGTAGGAGTTGGACAGGGGAACACTGAAGCTTTCTTT. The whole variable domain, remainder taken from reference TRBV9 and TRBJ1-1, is DSGVTQTPKHLITATGQRVTLRCSPRSGDLSVYWYQQSLDQGLQFLIQYYNGEERAKGNILERFSAQQFPDLHSELNLSSLELGDSALYFCASSVGVGQGNTEAFFGQGTRLTVV.

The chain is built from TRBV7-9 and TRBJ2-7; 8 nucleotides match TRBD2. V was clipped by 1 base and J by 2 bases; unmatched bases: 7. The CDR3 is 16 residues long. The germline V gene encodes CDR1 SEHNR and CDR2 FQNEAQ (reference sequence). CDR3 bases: TGTGCCAGCAGCTTAGGCCAGGGACTAGGGACCTACGAGCAGTACTTC. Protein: CASSLGQGLGTYEQYF. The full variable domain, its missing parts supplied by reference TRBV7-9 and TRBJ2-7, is DTGVSQNPRHKITKRGQNVTFRCDPISEHNRLYWYRQTLGQGPEFLTYFQNEAQLEKSRLLSDRFSAERPKGSFSTLEIQRTEQGDSAMYLCASSLGQGLGTYEQYFGPGTRLTVT.

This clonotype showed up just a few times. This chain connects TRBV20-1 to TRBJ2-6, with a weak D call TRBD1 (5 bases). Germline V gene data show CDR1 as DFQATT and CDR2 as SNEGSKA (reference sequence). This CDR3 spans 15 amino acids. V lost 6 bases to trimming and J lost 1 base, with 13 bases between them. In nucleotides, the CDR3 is TGCAGTGCGGAACAGGACGGATCTGGGGCCAACGTCCTGACTTTC. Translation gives CSAEQDGSGANVLTF.

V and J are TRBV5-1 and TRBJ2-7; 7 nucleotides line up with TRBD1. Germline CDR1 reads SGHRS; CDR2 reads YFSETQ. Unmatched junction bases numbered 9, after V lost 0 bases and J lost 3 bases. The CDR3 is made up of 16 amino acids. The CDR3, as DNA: TGCGCCAGCAGCTTGGTAACAGGGGTGGCGGGCTACGAGCAGTACTTC. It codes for CASSLVTGVAGYEQYF. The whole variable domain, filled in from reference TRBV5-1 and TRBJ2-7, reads KAGVTQTPRYLIKTRGQQVTLSCSPISGHRSVSWYQQTPGQGLQFLFEYFSETQRNKGNFPGRFSGRQFSNSRSEMNVSTLELGDSALYLCASSLVTGVAGYEQYFGPGTRLTVT.

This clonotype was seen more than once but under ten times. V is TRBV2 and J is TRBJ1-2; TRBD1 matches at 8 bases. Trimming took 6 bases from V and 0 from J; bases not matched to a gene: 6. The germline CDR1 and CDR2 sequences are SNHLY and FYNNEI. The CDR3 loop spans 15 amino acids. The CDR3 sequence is CASRGDRNTNYGYTF. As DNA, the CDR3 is TGTGCCAGCAGGGGGGACAGGAATACTAACTATGGCTACACCTTC.